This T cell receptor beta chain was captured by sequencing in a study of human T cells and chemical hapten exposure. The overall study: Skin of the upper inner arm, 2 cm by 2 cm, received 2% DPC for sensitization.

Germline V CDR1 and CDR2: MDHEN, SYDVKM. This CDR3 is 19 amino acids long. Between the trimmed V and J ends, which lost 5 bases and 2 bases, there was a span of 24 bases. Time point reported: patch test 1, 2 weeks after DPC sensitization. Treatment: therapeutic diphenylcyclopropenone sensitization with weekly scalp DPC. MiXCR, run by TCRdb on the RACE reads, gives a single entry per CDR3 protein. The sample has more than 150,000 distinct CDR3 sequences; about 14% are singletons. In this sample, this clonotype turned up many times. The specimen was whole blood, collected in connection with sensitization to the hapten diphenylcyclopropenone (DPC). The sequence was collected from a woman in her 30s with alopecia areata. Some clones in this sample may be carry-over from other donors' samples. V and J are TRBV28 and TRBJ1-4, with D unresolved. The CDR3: CASSHLGGRAYKTNEKLFF. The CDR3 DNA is TGTGCCAGCAGTCACCTGGGAGGACGGGCCTACAAGACTAATGAAAAACTGTTTTTT.